The clone carrying this T cell receptor beta chain has just a few counts. Its antigen remains unknown. Preparation of the TCRbeta library used unique molecular identifiers. TCRdb processed the PCR reads anew with MiXCR; each CDR3 protein has one entry. The data show around 960,000 distinct CDR3 sequences, about 29% seen once. The sample comes from a study of T-cell reconstitution after alpha-beta-depleted transplantation in children. Notes on the study in general: Diversity and T-cell counts at one year after transplant derived mostly from new T cells. About two months after transplant, alpha-beta T cells reportedly came from several hundred expanded graft clones.

This TCR was sampled from a boy younger than two who had a stem cell transplant for SCID, so the T cells may come from the graft donor. The sequenced sample was PBMCs, mostly from graft donor cells, obtained 360 days after TCRalphabeta/CD19-depleted stem cell transplant.

Here the CDR3 reads CASSSPLTLNEQFF. The CDR3 bases are TGTGCCAGCAGCTCCCCATTAACACTCAATGAGCAGTTCTTC. The chain joins TRBV7-9 to TRBJ2-1, with no clear D. From germline, CDR1 is SEHNR and CDR2 FQNEAQ (reference sequence). The CDR3 covers 14 residues. V was cut by 4 bases and J by 6 bases, with 13 bases left in between.